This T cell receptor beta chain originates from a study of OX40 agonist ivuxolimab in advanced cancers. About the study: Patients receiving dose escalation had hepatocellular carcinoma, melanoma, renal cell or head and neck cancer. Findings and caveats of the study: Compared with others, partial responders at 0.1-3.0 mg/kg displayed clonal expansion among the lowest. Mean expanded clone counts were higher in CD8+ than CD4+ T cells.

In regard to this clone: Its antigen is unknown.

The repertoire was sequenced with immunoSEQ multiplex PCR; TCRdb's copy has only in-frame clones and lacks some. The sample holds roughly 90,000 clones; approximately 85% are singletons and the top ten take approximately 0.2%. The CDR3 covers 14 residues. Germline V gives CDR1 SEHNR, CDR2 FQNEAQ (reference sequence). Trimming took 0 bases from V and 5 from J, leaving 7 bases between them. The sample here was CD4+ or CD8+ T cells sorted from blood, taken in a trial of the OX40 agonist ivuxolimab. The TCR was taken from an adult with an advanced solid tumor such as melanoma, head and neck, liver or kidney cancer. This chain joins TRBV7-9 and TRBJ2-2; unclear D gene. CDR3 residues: CASSLAWGTGELFF. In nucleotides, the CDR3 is TGTGCCAGCAGCTTAGCGTGGGGTACCGGGGAGCTGTTTTTT. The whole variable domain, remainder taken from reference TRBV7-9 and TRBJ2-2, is DTGVSQNPRHKITKRGQNVTFRCDPISEHNRLYWYRQTLGQGPEFLTYFQNEAQLEKSRLLSDRFSAERPKGSFSTLEIQRTEQGDSAMYLCASSLAWGTGELFFGEGSRLTVL.